This passage covers 26 T cell receptor beta chains from one sample sequenced in a study of early T cells in non-severe SARS-CoV-2 infection. TCRdb called the 5' RACE reads again in MiXCR, with one record for every CDR3 protein. The sample contains about 110,000 distinct CDR3 sequences, around 10% of which appear only once. The sample comprised whole blood. The receptors here all came from an adult who was a healthcare worker with PCR-confirmed SARS-CoV-2 infection or an uninfected control (not recorded which).

Ten or more counts support this clonotype. V gene TRBV7-9 combines with J gene TRBJ2-5; D is unresolved. The CDR3 covers 13 residues. Trimming shortened V by 6 bases and J by 7 bases, and 15 bases separated the two germline ends. Looked up from germline, CDR1 is SEHNR and CDR2 is FQNEAQ (reference sequence). CDR3 in amino acids: CASSLNGVGTQYF. The CDR3 coding sequence is TGTGCCAGCAGTTTAAACGGAGTAGGGACCCAGTACTTC.

This clonotype has only a few counts. The chain carries TRBV20-1 and TRBJ2-1, with D tentatively TRBD1 (6 bases). Trimming removed 8 bases at V and 7 bases at J, with 18 bases between. The CDR3 runs to 13 residues. Germline V CDR1 and CDR2: DFQATT, SNEGSKA (reference sequence). The CDR3 sequence is CSTTGSVGNEQFF. The CDR3 DNA sequence: TGCAGTACAACAGGGAGTGTAGGGAATGAGCAGTTCTTC.

This chain joins TRBV24-1 and TRBJ2-1, with 7 bases fitting TRBD2. The CDR3 is made up of 16 amino acids. Trimming took 3 bases from V and 3 from J; bases not matched to a gene: 7. In germline, CDR1 is KGHDR, CDR2 SFDVKD. The CDR3 reads CATSDPKRGDYNEQFF. In DNA, the CDR3 is TGTGCCACCAGTGATCCGAAGCGGGGAGACTACAATGAGCAGTTCTTC.

This clonotype has a count of ten or more. This rearrangement joins TRBV7-2 to TRBJ1-5, with 8 bases identical to TRBD1. The CDR3 length is 13 residues. The germline CDR1 and CDR2 sequences are SGHTA and FQGNSA. Trimming took 5 bases from V and 5 from J; bases not matched to a gene: 2. The chain's CDR3 is CASSPDRDQPQHF. CDR3 DNA: TGTGCCAGCAGCCCGGACAGGGATCAGCCCCAGCATTTT.

V usage is TRBV11-2 and J usage is TRBJ2-2; weak D call: TRBD1 (6 bases). CDR1 and CDR2 (germline): SGHAT, FQNNGV. V gave up 2 bases and J gave up 0 bases, with 7 bases separating them. This CDR3 spans 15 amino acids. The CDR3 DNA is TGTGCCAGCAGCTTATACAGGGCGAACACCGGGGAGCTGTTTTTT. Translation: CASSLYRANTGELFF.

This clonotype was picked up a small number of times. The chain recombines TRBV7-9 with TRBJ2-5; the match to TRBD2 covers 11 bases. CDR1 and CDR2 from the germline V gene are SEHNR and FQNEAQ (reference sequence). Germline trimming cut 8 bases from V and 4 bases from J; bases unmatched to any gene: 12. The CDR3 is 16 amino acids. In DNA form, the CDR3 reads TGTGCCAGCCCGGGGCTAGCGGGAGGCCGGGGAGAGACCCAGTACTTC. It specifies CASPGLAGGRGETQYF.

This rearrangement joins TRBV7-9 to TRBJ1-3, with 7 nucleotides matching TRBD1. The CDR3 sequence is 14 residues long. V shed 5 bases and J 7 bases; nucleotides not matched to a gene: 8. Germline-derived CDR1 and CDR2 are SEHNR and FQNEAQ (reference sequence). In DNA form, the CDR3 reads TGTGCCAGCAGCCAAGGGACAGCGGGGAACACCATATATTTT. It is translated as CASSQGTAGNTIYF.

Regarding this clonotype: Just one base apart from a much larger clone, this may be a read error. The chain carries TRBV12-3 or TRBV12-4 and TRBJ2-5; possible D gene TRBD1, 6 bases. This CDR3 has 13 residues. The CDR3 coding sequence is TGTGTCAGCAAGGACAGTACCAAGAACACCCAGTACTTC. Protein: CVSKDSTKNTQYF.

This clonotype was seen many times. The chain couples TRBV30 to TRBJ2-2; maybe TRBD2 (6 bases). This CDR3 region has 15 residues. Germline V lookup: CDR1 GTSNPN, CDR2 SVGIG (reference sequence). The V gene lost 6 bases and the J gene lost 7 bases, with 21 bases spanning the gap. Here the CDR3 DNA reads TGTGCCTGTCCCGCCGCCCTTCACGGGGGCGGGGAGCTGTTTTTT. Translated, it gives CACPAALHGGGELFF.

There are many counts of this clonotype. The V call is TRBV2, the J call TRBJ1-4, with unresolved D. The V gene lost 8 bases and the J gene lost 4 bases, with 11 bases spanning the gap. Germline-derived CDR1 and CDR2 are SNHLY and FYNNEI. The CDR3 loop spans 13 amino acids. In DNA, the CDR3 is TGTGCCAGCGCCCGGGCCCTTAATGAAAAACTGTTTTTT. Translating gives CASARALNEKLFF.

This clonotype appeared many times. The chain joins TRBV9 to TRBJ2-3; 9 bases map to TRBD1. After removal of 2 bases from V and 4 bases from J, the junction contained 17 bases not matched to a gene. The CDR3 totals 19 residues. Germline CDR1 is SGDLS and CDR2 is YYNGEE. In nucleotides, the CDR3 is TGTGCCAGCAGCGTCCGGGACAGGGTCTCCGCAGGGGTGGCAGATACGCAGTATTTT. Translation: CASSVRDRVSAGVADTQYF.

This clonotype was seen ten or more times. The chain employs TRBV11-2 and TRBJ2-1, with 9 bases matching TRBD1. With 5 bases clipped from V and 2 bases from J, the junction kept 4 bases outside the gene matches. The CDR3 spans 15 residues. Germline V gives CDR1 SGHAT, CDR2 FQNNGV. The CDR3 spells CASSRRQGAYNEQFF. The CDR3 DNA is TGTGCCAGCAGCCGGAGACAGGGGGCCTACAATGAGCAGTTCTTC.

The chain uses TRBV6-5 and TRBJ1-2; TRBD1 aligns across 7 bases. CDR1 and CDR2 from the germline V gene are MNHEY and SVGAGI. This CDR3 region has 12 residues. Trimming at V came to 8 bases and at J to 8 bases, leaving 8 bases not matched to a gene. The DNA of the CDR3 is TGTGCCAGCGGGCGGGACAGTCGCGGCTACACCTTC. Translation: CASGRDSRGYTF.

For the CDR3, the DNA is TGTGCCAGCACCCGACTAGCGGGGGCCCCCGGAGATGAGCAGTTCTTC. Translating gives CASTRLAGAPGDEQFF. This sequence joins TRBV12-3 or TRBV12-4 and TRBJ2-1; 12 bases agree with TRBD2. This CDR3 comprises 16 residues. V was pared by 7 bases and J by 8 bases, with 12 bases of the junction left unmatched.

This clonotype was seen a handful of times. The chain recombines TRBV11-1 with TRBJ2-7; D not resolved. Germline CDR1 and CDR2: SGHAT and FQDESV (reference sequence). The CDR3 is 13 amino acids. V gave up 3 bases and J gave up 1 base, with 7 bases separating them. The CDR3 here is CASSFGQSYEQYF. The DNA of the CDR3 is TGTGCCAGCAGCTTTGGCCAATCCTACGAGCAGTACTTC.

The genes are TRBV18 and TRBJ2-1; 7 nucleotides align to TRBD2. The germline CDR1 and CDR2 sequences are KGHSH and LQKENI. J gave up 7 bases and V 2 bases, and 2 bases lay outside the gene matches. The CDR3 sequence is 13 residues long. CDR3 in amino acids: CASSPSRGNEQFF. Here the CDR3 DNA reads TGTGCCAGCTCACCATCGCGGGGGAATGAGCAGTTCTTC.

This clonotype appeared a few times. The V and J genes are TRBV3-1 and TRBJ2-2; D gene unclear. There are 11 residues in the CDR3. The germline gives CDR1 LGHDT, CDR2 YNNKEL (reference sequence). Trimming took 9 bases from V and 3 from J, leaving 5 bases between them. Here the CDR3 reads CASRDTGELFF. CDR3 sequence (DNA): TGTGCCAGTAGGGACACCGGGGAGCTGTTTTTT.

The chain combines TRBV6-7 with TRBJ1-5; tentative D call: TRBD1 (6 bases). TRBV6-7 is labeled an ORF, and its function is uncertain. The CDR3 loop spans 18 amino acids. V lost 6 bases and J 2 bases, leaving 23 bases between the germline ends. CDR3 amino acids: CASSTAGNRDTGNQPQHF. The CDR3 region has the DNA TGTGCCAGCAGCACGGCGGGTAACAGGGACACGGGCAATCAGCCCCAGCATTTT.

This sequence joins TRBV6-6 and TRBJ1-3; 9 bases align to TRBD1. Germline V gene lookup returns CDR1 MNHNY and CDR2 SVGAGI (reference sequence). The V and J ends lost 6 bases and 0 bases, in that order; junction bases with no gene match: 9. CDR3 length: 17 residues. CDR3 nucleotides: TGTGCCAGCAGGGGACAGGGCGACCCTCTCTCTGGAAACACCATATATTTT. Translating it yields CASRGQGDPLSGNTIYF.

There are a few counts of this clonotype. The chain recombines TRBV30 with TRBJ2-3; 7 bases align to TRBD2. Losses at the gene ends were 8 bases for V and 6 bases for J; bases not matched to a gene: 2. Germline CDR1 GTSNPN, CDR2 SVGIG (reference sequence). CDR3 length equals 10 residues. Written as DNA, the CDR3 is TGTGCCCGGGAGGAGGATACGCAGTATTTT. It is translated as CAREEDTQYF.

This clonotype was picked up a small number of times. This chain connects TRBV20-1 to TRBJ1-2; D ambiguous. The CDR3 is made up of 14 amino acids. Trimming removed 0 bases at V and 8 bases at J, with 16 bases between. From germline, CDR1 is DFQATT and CDR2 SNEGSKA (reference sequence). This chain's CDR3 is CSARDAGLVGGYTF. In DNA, the CDR3 is TGCAGTGCTAGAGACGCCGGGCTCGTGGGCGGCTACACCTTC.

DNA for the CDR3: TGTGCCAGCAGCTTTCGCGGGATAAACACCGGGGAGCTGTTTTTT. Protein product: CASSFRGINTGELFF. The chain employs TRBV11-2 and TRBJ2-2; TRBD2 might be the D (6 bases). There are 15 residues in the CDR3. The germline V and J ends were trimmed by 3 bases and 2 bases, with 10 bases remaining between them. The germline V gene encodes CDR1 SGHAT and CDR2 FQNNGV.

The V and J genes are TRBV6-5 and TRBJ1-2, with 7 bases lining up with TRBD1. J gave up 2 bases and V 6 bases, and 6 bases lay outside the gene matches. Germline lookup yields CDR1 MNHEY and CDR2 SVGAGI. This CDR3 is built from 14 residues. The DNA of the CDR3 is TGTGCCAGCAGGCAGACAGGGACGAACTATGGCTACACCTTC. It specifies CASRQTGTNYGYTF.

The sample holds a few counts of this clonotype. The rearrangement joins TRBV20-1 to TRBJ2-1; D possibly matches TRBD1 or TRBD2 (6 bases each). The CDR3 extends over 14 amino acids. The ends were cut back, 6 bases at V and 0 bases at J, with 12 bases in the middle. The germline gives CDR1 DFQATT, CDR2 SNEGSKA (reference sequence). The CDR3 DNA reads TGCAGTGCCCCCGGGGGCAGCTCCTACAATGAGCAGTTCTTC. This translates into CSAPGGSSYNEQFF.

The gene calls are TRBV20-1 and TRBJ1-1, with D uncertain. The germline V and J ends were trimmed by 2 bases and 0 bases, with 13 bases remaining between them. This CDR3 has 15 amino acids. Looked up from germline, CDR1 is DFQATT and CDR2 is SNEGSKA (reference sequence). CDR3 protein: CSARPNWSMNTEAFF. CDR3 sequence (DNA): TGCAGTGCTAGACCTAATTGGTCCATGAACACTGAAGCTTTCTTT.

This chain links TRBV20-1 with TRBJ2-6; TRBD1 aligns across 9 bases. From germline, CDR1 is DFQATT and CDR2 SNEGSKA (reference sequence). This CDR3 is built from 13 residues. V lost 5 bases, J lost 10 bases, and 6 bases stayed unmatched. The CDR3 DNA is TGCAGTGCTGGGACAGGGCAGGCTAACGTCCTGACTTTC. This translates into CSAGTGQANVLTF.